The 19 T cell receptor beta chains reported below all come from one sample, sequenced in a study of control samples from healthy donors and cancer patients. Produced via immunoSEQ multiplex PCR; TCRdb's table is partial and in-frame only. The data contain 85,000 to 95,000 clones, roughly nine tenths of them singletons. Input material: blood. The receptors originated from a woman in her 30s in good health.

The rearrangement uses TRBV28 and TRBJ2-7; 9 bases are shared with TRBD1. CDR3 length: 16 amino acids. Germline-derived CDR1 and CDR2 are MDHEN and SYDVKM. V was pared by 4 bases and J by 6 bases, with 13 bases of the junction left unmatched. In nucleotides, the CDR3 is TGTGCCAGCAGTTCACCAACACCCCGACAGGGGGGCGAGCAGTACTTC. It codes for CASSSPTPRQGGEQYF.

This chain joins TRBV14 and TRBJ1-2; D call uncertain. The CDR3 has 17 residues. From germline, CDR1 is SGHDN and CDR2 FVKESK. Trimming removed 1 base at V and 6 bases at J, with 21 bases between. The CDR3 region is CASSQGIFGRFVDGYTF. CDR3 nucleotides: TGTGCCAGCAGCCAAGGGATCTTTGGCCGTTTCGTGGATGGCTACACCTTC.

The V call is TRBV10-3, the J call TRBJ2-5; perhaps D is TRBD1 or TRBD2 (5 bases each). CDR1 ENHRY and CDR2 SYGVKD come from the germline V gene. V shed 4 bases and J shed 2 bases, with 5 bases lying between them. The CDR3 length is 12 residues. The CDR3 DNA sequence: TGTGCCATCAGTGGGGGGCAAGAGACCCAGTACTTC. Translation gives CAISGGQETQYF.

This chain connects TRBV19 to TRBJ1-5; TRBD1 agrees at 8 bases. Germline trimming cut 3 bases from V and 5 bases from J; bases unmatched to any gene: 15. The germline V gene encodes CDR1 LNHDA and CDR2 SQIVND (reference sequence). The CDR3 consists of 18 residues. CDR3 nucleotides: TGTGCCAGTAGTATGCCTCCACACGACAGGGGAGGCCATCAGCCCCAGCATTTT. Amino acid sequence: CASSMPPHDRGGHQPQHF.

The rearrangement uses TRBV10-3 and TRBJ1-3, with D possibly being TRBD1 (5 bases). V was pared by 0 bases and J by 2 bases, with 11 bases between. This CDR3 has 16 amino acids. CDR1 is ENHRY, CDR2 SYGVKD, per germline. Written as DNA, the CDR3 is TGTGCCATCAGTGAGTCGCTGGGGACCGCTGGAAACACCATATATTTT. This translates into CAISESLGTAGNTIYF.

The chain couples TRBV9 to TRBJ2-7, with TRBD1 matching over 10 bases. The CDR3 contains 13 residues. The V gene's germline CDR1 is SGDLS and CDR2 YYNGEE. V was clipped by 4 bases and J by 6 bases; unmatched bases: 4. The CDR3 here is CASSPGQGVEQYF. The CDR3 DNA follows: TGTGCCAGCAGCCCCGGACAGGGGGTCGAGCAGTACTTC.

This chain's CDR3 is CASSATGNQPQHF. CDR3 coding DNA: TGTGCCAGCAGCGCGACAGGGAACCAGCCCCAGCATTTT. V is TRBV7-9 and J is TRBJ1-5; 7 positions match TRBD1. J lost 7 bases, V lost 5 bases, and 5 bases had no gene match. Germline V gene sequence: CDR1 SEHNR, CDR2 FQNEAQ (reference sequence). The CDR3 has 13 amino acids. The full variable domain, rest sourced from reference TRBV7-9 and TRBJ1-5, is DTGVSQNPRHKITKRGQNVTFRCDPISEHNRLYWYRQTLGQGPEFLTYFQNEAQLEKSRLLSDRFSAERPKGSFSTLEIQRTEQGDSAMYLCASSATGNQPQHFGDGTRLSIL.

The V and J genes are TRBV7-9 and TRBJ1-2; a possible D gene is TRBD1 (6 bases). The CDR3 covers 14 residues. V lost 1 base, J lost 4 bases, and 10 bases lay in between. Looked up from germline, CDR1 is SEHNR and CDR2 is FQNEAQ (reference sequence). The CDR3 DNA reads as TGTGCCAGCAGCTTAGGCGGGACAATCTATGGCTACACCTTC. It encodes CASSLGGTIYGYTF. Complete variable domain (other parts from reference TRBV7-9 and TRBJ1-2): DTGVSQNPRHKITKRGQNVTFRCDPISEHNRLYWYRQTLGQGPEFLTYFQNEAQLEKSRLLSDRFSAERPKGSFSTLEIQRTEQGDSAMYLCASSLGGTIYGYTFGSGTRLTVV.

This rearrangement joins TRBV29-1 to TRBJ2-1; TRBD2 aligns across 7 bases. There are 13 residues in the CDR3. The germline V gene has CDR1 SQVTM and CDR2 ANQGSEA. The V gene end was trimmed by 4 bases and the J gene end by 4 bases; junction bases not matched to a gene: 4. The CDR3 is CSVASGSYNEQFF. DNA of the CDR3: TGCAGCGTTGCTAGCGGTTCTTACAATGAGCAGTTCTTC.

The rearrangement joins TRBV5-1 to TRBJ1-3, with 7 bases lining up with TRBD1. Looked up from germline, CDR1 is SGHRS and CDR2 is YFSETQ. V was pared by 0 bases and J by 1 base, with 4 bases of the junction left unmatched. CDR3 length equals 16 residues. CDR3 bases: TGCGCCAGCAGCTTGGAAACAGGGGAGTCTGGAAACACCATATATTTT. Translated, it gives CASSLETGESGNTIYF.

The V gene is TRBV5-1, the J gene TRBJ2-7; D is uncertain. Trimming pared 4 bases from V and 7 bases from J, leaving 12 bases between. The CDR3 extends over 12 amino acids. Germline V gene lookup returns CDR1 SGHRS and CDR2 YFSETQ. The CDR3 reads CASSIGSREQYF. In DNA, the CDR3 is TGCGCCAGCAGCATCGGGTCTAGGGAGCAGTACTTC.

This sequence joins TRBV5-1 and TRBJ2-5, with 9 positions matching TRBD1. This CDR3 region has 17 residues. Trimming took 0 bases from V and 5 from J; bases not matched to a gene: 11. Germline loops: CDR1 SGHRS, CDR2 YFSETQ. DNA for the CDR3: TGCGCCAGCAGCTTGGGTCTCACAGGGGGCGCGTGGGAGACCCAGTACTTC. Its translation: CASSLGLTGGAWETQYF.

This chain joins TRBV27 and TRBJ2-1; the match to TRBD2 covers 10 bases. V gave up 10 bases and J gave up 7 bases; unmatched junction bases: 13. The germline gives CDR1 MNHEY, CDR2 SMNVEV (reference sequence). The CDR3 has 15 residues. CDR3 in DNA: TGTGCCACCACATACCAGCGGGGGGGGGTTAATGAGCAGTTCTTC. Translating gives CATTYQRGGVNEQFF.

The sample holds one count of this clone. The rearrangement joins TRBV6-5 to TRBJ2-3; D call uncertain. V was cut by 4 bases and J by 0 bases, with 8 bases left in between. Germline V gives CDR1 MNHEY, CDR2 SVGAGI. The CDR3 covers 14 residues. CDR3 amino acids: CASSFRFSTDTQYF. CDR3 nucleotide sequence: TGTGCCAGCAGTTTCAGGTTCAGCACAGATACGCAGTATTTT.

This sequence joins TRBV28 and TRBJ1-1, with D perhaps TRBD1 (5 bases). This CDR3 has 14 residues. Germline V gives CDR1 MDHEN, CDR2 SYDVKM. V was pared by 5 bases and J by 0 bases, with 10 bases between. The CDR3 is CASSPGLVNTEAFF. The CDR3 DNA reads as TGTGCCAGCAGTCCAGGGTTGGTGAACACTGAAGCTTTCTTT.

The chain is built from TRBV28 and TRBJ1-2, with TRBD1 matching 8 bases. V was clipped by 2 bases and J by 4 bases; unmatched bases: 6. The CDR3 length is 15 residues. The germline gives CDR1 MDHEN, CDR2 SYDVKM. The CDR3 loop reads CASSLGTGVGYGYTF. The DNA of the CDR3 is TGTGCCAGCAGTTTAGGGACAGGTGTGGGCTATGGCTACACCTTC.

This sequence joins TRBV7-7 and TRBJ2-6; 9 nucleotides line up with TRBD1. The CDR3 covers 16 residues. Germline V gives CDR1 SSHAT, CDR2 FNYEAQ (reference sequence). This CDR3 is CARRDRVVSGANVLTF. The CDR3 DNA is TGTGCACGTCGGGACAGGGTGGTCTCTGGGGCCAACGTCCTGACTTTC.

The V and J genes are TRBV10-3 and TRBJ2-5; D is perhaps TRBD1 or TRBD2 (6 bases each). The ends were cut back, 10 bases at V and 0 bases at J, with 15 bases in the middle. Germline CDR1 and CDR2: ENHRY and SYGVKD. This CDR3 contains 14 residues. The CDR3 DNA reads as TGTGCCACCGCGACTAGGGGGTACCAAGAGACCCAGTACTTC. Residues: CATATRGYQETQYF.

J is TRBJ2-2 and V is TRBV2; TRBD1 or TRBD2 may be the D gene (5 bases each). Germline CDR1 reads SNHLY; CDR2 reads FYNNEI. Trimming took off 4 bases at V and 1 base at J, with 10 bases between the two ends. CDR3 length: 15 residues. CDR3 sequence (DNA): TGTGCCAGCAGTGGGGGGTCGCGGAACACCGGGGAGCTGTTTTTT. Its translation: CASSGGSRNTGELFF.